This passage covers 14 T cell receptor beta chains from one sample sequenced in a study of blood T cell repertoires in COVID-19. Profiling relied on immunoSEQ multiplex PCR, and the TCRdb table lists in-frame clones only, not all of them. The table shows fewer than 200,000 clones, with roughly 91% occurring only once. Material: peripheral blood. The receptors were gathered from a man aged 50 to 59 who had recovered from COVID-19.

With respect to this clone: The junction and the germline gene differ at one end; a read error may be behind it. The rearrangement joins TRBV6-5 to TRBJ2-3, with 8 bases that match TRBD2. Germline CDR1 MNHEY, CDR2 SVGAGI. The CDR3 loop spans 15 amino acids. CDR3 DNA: TGTGCCAACAGTCCCCTAGCGGGCGGGGGGAATACGCAGTATTTT. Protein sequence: CANSPLAGGGNTQYF.

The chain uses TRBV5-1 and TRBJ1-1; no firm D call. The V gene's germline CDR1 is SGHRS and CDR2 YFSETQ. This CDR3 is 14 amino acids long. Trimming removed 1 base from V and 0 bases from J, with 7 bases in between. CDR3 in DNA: TGCGCCAGCAGCTTGACGAGTGTGAACACTGAAGCTTTCTTT. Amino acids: CASSLTSVNTEAFF.

CDR3 amino acids: CASSQEVGAGAIGGELFF. DNA of the CDR3: TGCGCCAGCAGCCAAGAAGTAGGAGCGGGAGCCATCGGCGGGGAGCTGTTTTTT. This chain uses TRBV4-1 with TRBJ2-2; 8 bases match TRBD2. Germline values: CDR1 MGHRA, CDR2 YSYEKL. The CDR3 contains 18 residues. With V trimmed by 0 bases and J by 7 bases, 13 bases remained unmatched.

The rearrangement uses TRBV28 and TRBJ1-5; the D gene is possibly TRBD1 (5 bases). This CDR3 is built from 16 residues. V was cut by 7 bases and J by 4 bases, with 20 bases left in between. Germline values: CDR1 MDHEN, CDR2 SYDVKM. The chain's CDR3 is CASTRVAERMNQPQHF. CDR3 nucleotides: TGTGCCAGCACCAGGGTGGCGGAAAGGATGAATCAGCCCCAGCATTTT.

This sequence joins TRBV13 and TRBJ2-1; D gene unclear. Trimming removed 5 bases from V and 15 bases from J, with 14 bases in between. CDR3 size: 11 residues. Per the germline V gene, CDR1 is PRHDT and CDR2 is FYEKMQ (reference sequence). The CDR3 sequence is CASSPGNRPFF. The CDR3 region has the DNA TGTGCCAGCAGCCCTGGCAATCGCCCGTTCTTC.

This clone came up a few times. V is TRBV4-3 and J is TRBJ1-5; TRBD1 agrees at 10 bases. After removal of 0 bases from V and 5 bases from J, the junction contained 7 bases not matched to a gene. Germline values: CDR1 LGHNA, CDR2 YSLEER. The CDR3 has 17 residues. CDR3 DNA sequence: TGCGCCAGCAGCCAAGACTGGCCGGGACAGGGGTATCAGCCCCAGCATTTT. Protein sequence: CASSQDWPGQGYQPQHF.

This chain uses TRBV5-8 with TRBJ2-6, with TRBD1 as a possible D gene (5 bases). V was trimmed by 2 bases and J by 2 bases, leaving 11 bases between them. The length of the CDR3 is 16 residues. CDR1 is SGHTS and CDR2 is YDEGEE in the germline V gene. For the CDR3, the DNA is TGTGCCAGCAGCTTCTCCCACAGGACTGGGGCCAACGTCCTGACTTTC. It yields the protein CASSFSHRTGANVLTF. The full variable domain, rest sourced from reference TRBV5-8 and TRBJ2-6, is EAGVTQSPTHLIKTRGQQATLRCSPISGHTSVYWYQQALGLGLQFLLWYDEGEERNRGNFPPRFSGRQFPNYSSELNVNALELEDSALYLCASSFSHRTGANVLTFGAGSRLTVL.

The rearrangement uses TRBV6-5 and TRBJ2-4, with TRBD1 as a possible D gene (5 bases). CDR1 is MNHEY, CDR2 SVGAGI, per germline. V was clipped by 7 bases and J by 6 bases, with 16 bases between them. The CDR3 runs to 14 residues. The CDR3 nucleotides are TGTGCCAGCACCGAAGAAGGGGCGCCAAACATTCAGTACTTC. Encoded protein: CASTEEGAPNIQYF.

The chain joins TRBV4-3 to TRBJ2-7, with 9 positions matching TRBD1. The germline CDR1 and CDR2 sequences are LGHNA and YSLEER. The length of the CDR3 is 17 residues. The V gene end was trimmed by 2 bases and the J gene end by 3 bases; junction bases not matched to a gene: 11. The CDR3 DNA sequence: TGCGCCAGCAGCCAATATTACCGGGACAGGGTGAGCTACGAGCAGTACTTC. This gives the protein CASSQYYRDRVSYEQYF.

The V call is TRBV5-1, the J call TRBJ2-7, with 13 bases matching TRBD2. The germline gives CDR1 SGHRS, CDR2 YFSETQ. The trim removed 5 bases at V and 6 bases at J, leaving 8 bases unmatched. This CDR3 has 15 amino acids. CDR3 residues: CASRTRTSGGLEQYF. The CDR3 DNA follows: TGCGCCAGCAGGACTCGGACTAGCGGGGGCCTCGAGCAGTACTTC.

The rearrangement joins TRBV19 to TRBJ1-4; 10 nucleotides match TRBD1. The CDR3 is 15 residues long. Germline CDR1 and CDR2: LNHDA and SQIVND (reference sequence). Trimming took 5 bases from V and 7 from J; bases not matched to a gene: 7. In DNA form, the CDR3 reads TGTGCCAGTAGTCCGACGACAGGGGGCCGTGAAAAACTGTTTTTT. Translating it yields CASSPTTGGREKLFF.

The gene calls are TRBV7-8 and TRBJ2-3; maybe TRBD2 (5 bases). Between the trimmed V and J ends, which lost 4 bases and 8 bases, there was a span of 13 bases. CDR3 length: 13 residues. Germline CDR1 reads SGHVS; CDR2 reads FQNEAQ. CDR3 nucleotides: TGTGCCAGCAGCTCCCTTACCAGCGGTACGCAGTATTTT. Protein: CASSSLTSGTQYF.

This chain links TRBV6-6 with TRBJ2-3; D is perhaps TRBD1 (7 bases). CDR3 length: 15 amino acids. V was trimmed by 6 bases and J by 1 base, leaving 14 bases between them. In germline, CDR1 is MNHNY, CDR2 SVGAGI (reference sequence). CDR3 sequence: CASRGGQDRTDTQYF. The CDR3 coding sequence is TGTGCCAGCAGGGGAGGACAGGACCGCACAGATACGCAGTATTTT.

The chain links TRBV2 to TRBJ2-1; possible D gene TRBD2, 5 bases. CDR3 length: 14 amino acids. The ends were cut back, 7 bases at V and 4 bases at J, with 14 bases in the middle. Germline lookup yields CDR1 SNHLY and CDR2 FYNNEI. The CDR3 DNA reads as TGTGCCAGCAAAACGGCCCCGGGGTACAATGAGCAGTTCTTC. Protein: CASKTAPGYNEQFF.